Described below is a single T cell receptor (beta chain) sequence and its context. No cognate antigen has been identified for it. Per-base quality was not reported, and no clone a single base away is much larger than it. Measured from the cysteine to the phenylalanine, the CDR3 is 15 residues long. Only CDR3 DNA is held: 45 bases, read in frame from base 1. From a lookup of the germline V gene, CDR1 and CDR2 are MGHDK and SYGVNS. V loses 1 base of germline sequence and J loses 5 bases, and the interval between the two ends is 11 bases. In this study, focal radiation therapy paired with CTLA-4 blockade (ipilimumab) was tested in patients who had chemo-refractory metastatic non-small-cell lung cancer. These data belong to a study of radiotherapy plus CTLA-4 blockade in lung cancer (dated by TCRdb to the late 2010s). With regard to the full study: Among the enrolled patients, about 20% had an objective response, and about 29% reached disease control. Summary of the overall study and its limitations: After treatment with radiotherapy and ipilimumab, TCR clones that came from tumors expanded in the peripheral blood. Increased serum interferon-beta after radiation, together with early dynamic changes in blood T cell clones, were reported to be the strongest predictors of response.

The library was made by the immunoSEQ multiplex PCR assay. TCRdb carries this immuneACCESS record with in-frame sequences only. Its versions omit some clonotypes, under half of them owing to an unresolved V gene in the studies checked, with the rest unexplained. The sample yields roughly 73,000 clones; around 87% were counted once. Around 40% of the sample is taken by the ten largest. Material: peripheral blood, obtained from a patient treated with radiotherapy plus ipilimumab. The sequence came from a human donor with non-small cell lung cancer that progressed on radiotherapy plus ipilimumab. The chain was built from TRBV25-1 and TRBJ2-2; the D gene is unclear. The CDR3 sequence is CASSELTPETGELFF. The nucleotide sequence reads TGTGCCAGCAGTGAATTAACACCAGAGACCGGGGAGCTGTTTTTT.